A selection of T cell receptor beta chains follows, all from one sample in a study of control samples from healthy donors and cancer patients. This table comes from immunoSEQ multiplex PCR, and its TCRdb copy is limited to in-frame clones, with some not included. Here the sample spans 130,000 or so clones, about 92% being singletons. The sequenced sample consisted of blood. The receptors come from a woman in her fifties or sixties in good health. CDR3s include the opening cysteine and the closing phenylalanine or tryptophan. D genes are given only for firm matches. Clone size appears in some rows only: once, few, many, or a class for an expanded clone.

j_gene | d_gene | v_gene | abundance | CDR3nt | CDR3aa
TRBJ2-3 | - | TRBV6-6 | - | TGTGCCAGCAGTTACTCGACAGGCCAGACAGATACGCAGTATTTT | CASSYSTGQTDTQYF
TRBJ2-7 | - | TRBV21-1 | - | TGTGCCAGCAGCAACCTTCGTCCGAAGAGCGGGATCTACGAGCAGTACTTC | CASSNLRPKSGIYEQYF
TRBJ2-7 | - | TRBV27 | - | TGTGCCAGCAGTTTATTTGGCAGGGTGGGGGAGCAGTACTTC | CASSLFGRVGEQYF
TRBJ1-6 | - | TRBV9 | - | TGTGCCAGCAGCGTCGGGGGATTTGATTCACCCCTCCACTTT | CASSVGGFDSPLHF
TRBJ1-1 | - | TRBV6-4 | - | TGTGCCAGCAGTGACGTACAGGGAAAAGCTTTCTTT | CASSDVQGKAFF
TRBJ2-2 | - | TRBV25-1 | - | TGTGCCAGCAGTGTTCAGGGAACCGGGGAGCTGTTTTTT | CASSVQGTGELFF
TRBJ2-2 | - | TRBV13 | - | TGTGCCAGCAGCGCGATACGGACAGCCCACACCGGGGAGCTGTTTTTT | CASSAIRTAHTGELFF
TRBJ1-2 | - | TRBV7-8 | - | TGTGCCAGCAGCTTAAGGGCCCAGGGCCACTATGGCTACACCTTC | CASSLRAQGHYGYTF
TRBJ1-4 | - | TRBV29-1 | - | TGCAGCGTTGAGGGGCAGCCTAGGGGGAAACTGTTTTTT | CSVEGQPRGKLFF
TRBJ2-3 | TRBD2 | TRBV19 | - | TGTGCCAGTAGTCCGGAGCAGGGAGGGAATACGCAGTATTTT | CASSPEQGGNTQYF
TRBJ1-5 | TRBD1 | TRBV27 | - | TGTGCCAGCAGCTCTACGACAGGGGGTCAGAGGAATCAGCCCCAGCATTTT | CASSSTTGGQRNQPQHF
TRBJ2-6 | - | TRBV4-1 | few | TGCGCCAGCAGCCAAGATCAGGGCTCTGGGGCCAACGTCCTGACTTTC | CASSQDQGSGANVLTF
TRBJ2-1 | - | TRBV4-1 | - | TGCGCCAGCAGCCCCCGGGCCTCCAATGAGCAGTTCTTC | CASSPRASNEQFF
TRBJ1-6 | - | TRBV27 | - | TGTGCCAGCAGCCCACAGAATTCACCCCTCCACTTT | CASSPQNSPLHF
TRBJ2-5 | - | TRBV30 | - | TGTGCCTGGAGTCCCATTGTTCAGGAGACCCAGTACTTC | CAWSPIVQETQYF
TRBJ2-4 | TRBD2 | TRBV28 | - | TGTGCCAGCAGTTTAATAGCTAGCGGGGGAGCTTGGGCGGGAAACATTCAGTACTTC | CASSLIASGGAWAGNIQYF
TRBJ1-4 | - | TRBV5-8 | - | TGTGCCAGCAGCCCATACTATACCGGGGGGTCGGCGAGTGAAAAACTGTTTTTT | CASSPYYTGGSASEKLFF
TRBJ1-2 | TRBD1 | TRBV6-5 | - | TGTGCCAGCACAGGGGGCTATGGCTACACCTTC | CASTGGYGYTF
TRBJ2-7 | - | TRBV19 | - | TGTGCCAGTAGTATACGTGAGGAGGCCTACGAGCAGTACTTC | CASSIREEAYEQYF
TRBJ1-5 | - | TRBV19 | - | TGTGCCAGTAGTAAGAGACCAGGGGTCAACAATCAGCCCCAGCATTTT | CASSKRPGVNNQPQHF
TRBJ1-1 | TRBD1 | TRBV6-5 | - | TGTGCCAGCAGCACGGACAGGCTAGGTATAGCTTTCTTT | CASSTDRLGIAFF
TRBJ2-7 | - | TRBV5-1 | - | TGCGCCAGCAGCCAGCACGTGGGACCACCCTACGAGCAGTACTTC | CASSQHVGPPYEQYF
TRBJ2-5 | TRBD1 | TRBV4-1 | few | TGCGCCAGCACCTCTGAGACAGGGGGCCTAGAGACCCAGTACTTC | CASTSETGGLETQYF
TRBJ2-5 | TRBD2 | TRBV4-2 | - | TGTGCCAGCAGCCAAGCTCAAGCGGGGGGGCAAGAGACCCAGTACTTC | CASSQAQAGGQETQYF
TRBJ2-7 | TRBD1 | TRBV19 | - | TGTGCCAGTAGTGAGGGACAGGGGATCCACGAGCAGTACTTC | CASSEGQGIHEQYF
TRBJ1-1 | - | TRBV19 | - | TGTGCCAGTAGTATTAGGGGAGGGGCAGGGTGGAATACTGAAGCTTTCTTT | CASSIRGGAGWNTEAFF
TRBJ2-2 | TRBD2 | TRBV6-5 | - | TGTGCCAGCAGTTACAGGACTAGCGCAAACACCGGGGAGCTGTTTTTT | CASSYRTSANTGELFF
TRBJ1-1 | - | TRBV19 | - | TGTGCCAGTAATAATTACAGGGACACTGAAGCTTTCTTT | CASNNYRDTEAFF
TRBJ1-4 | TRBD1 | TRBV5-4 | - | TGTGCCAGCAGCCCCGGACAGGCGAACATGGAAAAACTGTTTTTT | CASSPGQANMEKLFF
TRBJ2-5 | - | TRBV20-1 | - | TGCAGTGCTAGAGATTCGGAGACCCAGTACTTC | CSARDSETQYF
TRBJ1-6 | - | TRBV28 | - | TGTGCCTCACAACCCGGGAGGACACCCCTCCACTTT | CASQPGRTPLHF
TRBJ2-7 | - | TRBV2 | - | TGTGCCAGCAGTGAAGGACAGCCCGGTACCGAGCAGTACTTC | CASSEGQPGTEQYF
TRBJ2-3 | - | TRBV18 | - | TGTGCCAGCTCACCGGGATCCTCAGATACGCAGTATTTT | CASSPGSSDTQYF
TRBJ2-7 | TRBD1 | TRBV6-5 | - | TGTGCCAGCAGAGGAGGACAGGGGATCGACGAGCAGTACTTC | CASRGGQGIDEQYF
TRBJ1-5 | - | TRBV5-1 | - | TGCGCCAGCAGCTTGGCCCCAGATCAGCCCCAGCATTTT | CASSLAPDQPQHF
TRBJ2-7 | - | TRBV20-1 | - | TGCAGTGCAGGGCGGCTCCACGAGCAGTACTTC | CSAGRLHEQYF
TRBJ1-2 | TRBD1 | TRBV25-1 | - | TGTGCCAGCAGCGGACAGGGTTTCTATGGCTACACCTTC | CASSGQGFYGYTF
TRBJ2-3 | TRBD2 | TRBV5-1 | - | TGCGCCAGCAGCCTGGGACTAGCGGGAGGGCCGTTCACAGATACGCAGTATTTT | CASSLGLAGGPFTDTQYF
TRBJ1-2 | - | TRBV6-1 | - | TGTGCCAGCAGTGAAAATCCTACGACAGCTATTGGCTACACCTTC | CASSENPTTAIGYTF
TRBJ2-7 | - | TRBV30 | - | TGTGCCTGGGCCAGGGCCTCGGGAAGGGAGCAGTACTTC | CAWARASGREQYF
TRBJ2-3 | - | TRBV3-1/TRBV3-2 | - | TGTGCCAGCAGCCAAGATGAGGGCGGACGGAGGAGCACAGATACGCAGTATTTT | CASSQDEGGRRSTDTQYF
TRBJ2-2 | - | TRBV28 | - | TGTGCCAGCATCCTGGGGGCTAGCGGCACCGGGGAGCTGTTTTTT | CASILGASGTGELFF